The table lists the clone carrying this T cell receptor (beta chain) with a few counts. The antigen is not known. The record originates from a study of Graves' ophthalmopathy and Graves' hyperthyroidism. Study observations and caveats: The model's prediction of ophthalmopathy progression had about 70% sensitivity and roughly 72% specificity.

The CDR3 totals 16 residues. The ends were cut back, 2 bases at V and 6 bases at J, with 16 bases in the middle. CDR1 is LGHDT and CDR2 is YNNKEL in the germline V gene (reference sequence). CDR3 regions of TCR beta were amplified from RNA transcripts. Scientists carried out first-round RT-PCR using HTBI primers and then a second-round multiplex PCR. TCRdb independently ran MiXCR on the multiplex PCR reads; one entry per CDR3 protein. The sample yields hundreds of thousands of distinct CDR3 sequences, about a fifth seen once. In this cohort's terms, stable hyperthyroidism meant no ophthalmopathy by 18 months of follow-up.

The V gene is TRBV3-1, the J gene TRBJ2-2; D is perhaps TRBD1 or TRBD2 (5 bases each). The sample was peripheral blood. The origin of this receptor is a woman aged 18-35 years with stable Graves' hyperthyroidism. Some clones in this sample may be carry-over from other donors' samples. CDR3 nucleotide sequence: TGTGCCAGCAGCCAACCCCGACCAAGGGGACCCGGGGAGCTGTTTTTT. Encoded protein: CASSQPRPRGPGELFF.